One and the same sample provided the 28 T cell receptor beta chains below, sequenced in a study of T cell clonotyping in hematopoietic cell transplantation. The time point: recipient sample about 28 days before transplant, after cytoreduction. Produced via immunoSEQ multiplex PCR; TCRdb's table is partial and in-frame only. The table has about 50,000 clones, under 90% seen once; the top ten hold 4.5% to 6.5%. This specimen consisted of peripheral blood mononuclear cells, obtained before stem cell transplant. Receptor source: a man aged 55 to 70 with biphenotypic leukemia. Some clones in this sample may be carry-over from other donors' samples.

The chain combines TRBV9 with TRBJ2-7; 12 bases match TRBD2. V dropped 3 bases and J dropped 6; count of bases not matched to a gene: 4. CDR1 is SGDLS and CDR2 is YYNGEE in the germline V gene. This CDR3 comprises 14 residues. CDR3 region: CASSAGLAGIEQYF. The CDR3 coding sequence is TGTGCCAGCAGCGCAGGACTAGCGGGAATCGAGCAGTACTTC.

This sequence joins TRBV9 and TRBJ2-5; 9 bases align to TRBD1. The trim removed 1 base at V and 3 bases at J, leaving 4 bases unmatched. The length of the CDR3 is 15 residues. The germline CDR1 and CDR2 sequences are SGDLS and YYNGEE. The CDR3 DNA is TGTGCCAGCAGCGTATCGGGACAGGGAAAAGAGACCCAGTACTTC. As protein: CASSVSGQGKETQYF.

V is TRBV19 and J is TRBJ2-7, with D perhaps matching TRBD1 (6 bases). This CDR3 has 12 amino acids. Germline V gives CDR1 LNHDA, CDR2 SQIVND (reference sequence). With 9 bases removed from V and 3 bases from J, the gap between germline ends came to 12 bases. The CDR3 sequence: CASEDSNYEQYF. The CDR3 DNA is TGTGCCAGCGAGGACAGTAACTACGAGCAGTACTTC.

This chain's CDR3 is CASSELRTAQETQYF. The CDR3 DNA reads as TGTGCCAGCAGTGAACTGCGGACAGCTCAAGAGACCCAGTACTTC. The J gene is TRBJ2-5, the V gene TRBV6-1; TRBD1 is a possible D gene (6 bases). V shed 2 bases and J shed 2 bases, with 12 bases lying between them. Germline-derived CDR1 and CDR2 are MNHNS and SASEGT. The CDR3 length is 15 residues.

The chain joins TRBV7-9 to TRBJ1-4; D ambiguous. V was shortened by 3 bases and J by 6 bases, with 5 bases between the two germline ends. The CDR3 length is 12 residues. The germline V gene encodes CDR1 SEHNR and CDR2 FQNEAQ (reference sequence). The CDR3 protein is CASSFGYEKLFF. Written as DNA, the CDR3 is TGTGCCAGCAGCTTTGGGTATGAAAAACTGTTTTTT.

The J gene is TRBJ2-6, the V gene TRBV19; no firm D call. With 3 bases removed from V and 0 bases from J, the gap between germline ends came to 15 bases. Germline assignment: CDR1 LNHDA and CDR2 SQIVND (reference sequence). This CDR3 is built from 18 residues. In nucleotides, the CDR3 is TGTGCCAGTAGTATTCGTCCTCCAAGTCTCTCTGGGGCCAACGTCCTGACTTTC. It is translated as CASSIRPPSLSGANVLTF.

This clone has a handful of counts. The V and J genes are TRBV11-2 and TRBJ1-4; D is ambiguous. The V gene lost 0 bases and the J gene lost 8 bases, with 10 bases spanning the gap. Germline V CDR1 and CDR2: SGHAT, FQNNGV. This CDR3 comprises 14 residues. CDR3 loop: CASSLEADGEKLFF. DNA of the CDR3: TGTGCCAGCAGCTTAGAGGCCGACGGGGAAAAACTGTTTTTT.

The chain combines TRBV6-1 with TRBJ1-2, with 9 positions matching TRBD1. Germline V lookup: CDR1 MNHNS, CDR2 SASEGT. The junction had 3 bases not matched to a gene; V was cut back by 2 bases and J by 2 bases. This CDR3 spans 15 amino acids. The CDR3 is CASSESTGGNYGYTF. The CDR3 bases are TGTGCCAGCAGTGAATCGACAGGGGGAAACTATGGCTACACCTTC.

Regarding this clone: This specimen includes other DNA sequences encoding the same CDR3. V usage is TRBV2 and J usage is TRBJ2-7, with TRBD2 as a possible D gene (5 bases). Trimming removed 4 bases from V and 1 base from J, with 5 bases in between. Per germline, CDR1 SNHLY and CDR2 FYNNEI. The CDR3 sequence is 12 residues long. The CDR3, as DNA: TGTGCCAGCAGTGGGGAGTCCTACGAGCAGTACTTC. As protein: CASSGESYEQYF.

V gene TRBV30 combines with J gene TRBJ2-5; no clear D. V shed 2 bases and J shed 0 bases, with 7 bases lying between them. The length of the CDR3 is 13 residues. The germline V gene has CDR1 GTSNPN and CDR2 SVGIG (reference sequence). CDR3 sequence reads: CAWSNKYQETQYF. CDR3 DNA: TGTGCCTGGAGTAACAAGTACCAAGAGACCCAGTACTTC.

The V gene is TRBV23-1, the J gene TRBJ2-7; D uncertain. TRBV23-1 is reported as an ORF; its role is uncertain. The CDR3 length is 16 residues. Trimming removed 1 base from V and 7 bases from J, with 20 bases in between. The CDR3 loop reads CASSQFIGRVLEEQYF. In DNA, the CDR3 is TGCGCCAGCAGTCAATTCATCGGTCGGGTTCTAGAGGAGCAGTACTTC.

This clone was detected only once. The rearrangement joins TRBV7-3 to TRBJ2-3; D tentatively fits TRBD1 or TRBD2 (5 bases each). The V gene lost 0 bases and the J gene lost 2 bases, with 9 bases spanning the gap. This CDR3 region has 15 residues. Germline CDR1 reads SGHTA; CDR2 reads FQGTGA. CDR3 loop: CASSLTGTNTDTQYF. In DNA form, the CDR3 reads TGTGCCAGCAGCTTAACCGGGACCAACACAGATACGCAGTATTTT.

V is TRBV7-2 and J is TRBJ2-5; D remains unclear. Looked up from germline, CDR1 is SGHTA and CDR2 is FQGNSA. The CDR3 length is 14 residues. Trimming removed 1 base at V and 1 base at J, with 7 bases between. Written as DNA, the CDR3 is TGTGCCAGCAGCTTAGGGCTGTTCCAAGAGACCCAGTACTTC. Translated, it gives CASSLGLFQETQYF.

The chain is built from TRBV7-2 and TRBJ2-7; the D gene is possibly TRBD2 (5 bases). Germline V lookup: CDR1 SGHTA, CDR2 FQGNSA. V was shortened by 5 bases and J by 6 bases, with 20 bases between the two germline ends. The CDR3 totals 15 residues. The CDR3 spells CASSPSSGEGSEQYF. The DNA of the CDR3 is TGTGCCAGCAGCCCCAGCTCCGGGGAAGGGTCCGAGCAGTACTTC. The variable domain in full, completed from reference TRBV7-2 and TRBJ2-7, reads GAGVSQSPSNKVTEKGKDVELRCDPISGHTALYWYRQSLGQGLEFLIYFQGNSAPDKSGLPSDRFSAERTGGSVSTLTIQRTQQEDSAVYLCASSPSSGEGSEQYFGPGTRLTVT.

This clone occurred a few times. This chain links TRBV19 with TRBJ2-7, with D maybe TRBD2 (5 bases). V was pared by 3 bases and J by 1 base, with 13 bases between. The V gene's germline CDR1 is LNHDA and CDR2 SQIVND (reference sequence). The CDR3 is made up of 15 amino acids. This CDR3 reads CASSMLAPDSYEQYF. The CDR3 DNA is TGTGCCAGTAGTATGCTAGCACCGGATTCCTACGAGCAGTACTTC.

In nucleotides, the CDR3 is TGTGCCAGCAGTAAGGGGACTAGCTATGAGCAGTTCTTC. Amino acid sequence: CASSKGTSYEQFF. V gene TRBV6-6 combines with J gene TRBJ2-1; TRBD2 matches at 9 bases. The CDR3 has 13 amino acids. From germline, CDR1 is MNHNY and CDR2 SVGAGI (reference sequence). V shed 5 bases and J 8 bases; nucleotides not matched to a gene: 4.

The gene calls are TRBV2 and TRBJ1-1; no clear D gene. Trimming cost V 1 base and J 4 bases, with 7 bases left between them. The CDR3 totals 13 residues. Per germline, CDR1 SNHLY and CDR2 FYNNEI. The CDR3 DNA reads TGTGCCAGCAGTGAAGAGGACCGCACTGAAGCTTTCTTT. This codes for CASSEEDRTEAFF. The entire variable domain, with the rest obtained from reference TRBV2 and TRBJ1-1, is as follows: EPEVTQTPSHQVTQMGQEVILRCVPISNHLYFYWYRQILGQKVEFLVSFYNNEISEKSEIFDDQFSVERPDGSNFTLKIRSTKLEDSAMYFCASSEEDRTEAFFGQGTRLTVV.

As for this clone: One end of the junction varies from germline; a read error may be responsible. The chain is built from TRBV7-7 and TRBJ1-1, with D unclear. Germline CDR1 SSHAT, CDR2 FNYEAQ (reference sequence). This CDR3 region has 10 residues. The CDR3 DNA reads TGTGCTAGCAGCCTGGCTGAAGCTTTCTTT. Amino acid sequence: CASSLAEAFF.

In this sample, this clone turned up a few times. V gene TRBV20-1 combines with J gene TRBJ2-7; D possibly matches TRBD1 or TRBD2 (5 bases each). Trimming left V 5 bases short and J 3 bases short, with 8 bases between. CDR1 is DFQATT, CDR2 SNEGSKA, per germline (reference sequence). The length of the CDR3 is 11 residues. This CDR3 is CSAGGNYEQYF. CDR3 DNA: TGCAGTGCTGGGGGTAACTACGAGCAGTACTTC.

The genes are TRBV5-1 and TRBJ1-3; 10 nucleotides align to TRBD1. The V gene's germline CDR1 is SGHRS and CDR2 YFSETQ. The ends lost 4 bases at V and 11 bases at J; junction bases unmatched: 6. This CDR3 is built from 13 residues. The CDR3 DNA follows: TGCGCCAGCAGCGTACGGACAGGGGGAGCCATATATTTT. Translated, it gives CASSVRTGGAIYF.

The chain joins TRBV25-1 to TRBJ1-1; 8 bases map to TRBD1. Germline V gene data show CDR1 as MGHDK and CDR2 as SYGVNS. This CDR3 spans 15 amino acids. V was clipped by 2 bases and J by 5 bases; unmatched bases: 7. The CDR3 spells CASSELGQGGTEAFF. For the CDR3, the DNA is TGTGCCAGCAGTGAACTAGGACAGGGAGGGACTGAAGCTTTCTTT.

The V gene is TRBV6-5, the J gene TRBJ1-2; the D gene is possibly TRBD1 (5 bases). Between the trimmed V and J ends, which lost 9 bases and 3 bases, there was a span of 14 bases. The CDR3 is made up of 13 amino acids. The germline V gene has CDR1 MNHEY and CDR2 SVGAGI. CDR3 bases: TGTGCCAGTGGTAAAAGGGGATACTATGGCTACACCTTC. This encodes CASGKRGYYGYTF.

J is TRBJ2-7 and V is TRBV4-2; D may be TRBD2 (6 bases). Trimming removed 5 bases from V and 12 bases from J, with 17 bases in between. CDR1 is LGHNA, CDR2 YNFKEQ, per germline. The CDR3 is made up of 12 amino acids. DNA for the CDR3: TGTGCCAGCAGCGGGCGGGACCCGGTTAGGTACTTC. It yields the protein CASSGRDPVRYF.

J is TRBJ2-7 and V is TRBV28; the match to TRBD2 covers 7 bases. Per the germline V gene, CDR1 is MDHEN and CDR2 is SYDVKM. V dropped 6 bases and J dropped 1; count of bases not matched to a gene: 6. There are 14 residues in the CDR3. The CDR3 DNA sequence: TGTGCCAGCAGGGTCGCGGGAGAGTCCTACGAGCAGTACTTC. This sequence encodes CASRVAGESYEQYF.

The chain combines TRBV6-5 with TRBJ1-2; no clear D gene. The CDR3 contains 13 residues. Germline values: CDR1 MNHEY, CDR2 SVGAGI. V lost 8 bases to trimming and J lost 7 bases, with 17 bases between them. The CDR3 coding sequence is TGTGCCAGCCGAAGCGCCTTAATCGGTGGCTACACCTTC. Translated, it gives CASRSALIGGYTF.

The rearrangement uses TRBV5-1 and TRBJ1-2; tentatively, D is TRBD1 (6 bases). CDR1 SGHRS and CDR2 YFSETQ come from the germline V gene. The CDR3 runs 16 residues. The V and J ends lost 3 bases and 3 bases respectively, with 18 bases between them. CDR3 sequence reads: CASSWAFGRGDYGYTF. In nucleotides, the CDR3 is TGCGCCAGCAGCTGGGCGTTTGGCAGGGGCGACTATGGCTACACCTTC.

The chain joins TRBV7-2 to TRBJ2-7; D is possibly TRBD1 (5 bases). Per germline, CDR1 SGHTA and CDR2 FQGNSA. The CDR3 is 12 amino acids. Trimming shortened V by 0 bases and J by 9 bases, and 9 bases separated the two germline ends. The CDR3, as DNA: TGTGCCAGCAGCTTAGCGCTGGGGCGGCAGTACTTC. It is translated as CASSLALGRQYF.

This chain links TRBV2 with TRBJ2-7; the D gene is possibly TRBD2 (5 bases). The CDR3 loop spans 13 amino acids. Germline CDR1 is SNHLY and CDR2 is FYNNEI. V dropped 3 bases and J dropped 3 bases, with 9 bases sitting between them. This CDR3 reads CASSEGSRYEQYF. DNA for the CDR3: TGTGCCAGCAGTGAGGGGAGCCGCTACGAGCAGTACTTC.